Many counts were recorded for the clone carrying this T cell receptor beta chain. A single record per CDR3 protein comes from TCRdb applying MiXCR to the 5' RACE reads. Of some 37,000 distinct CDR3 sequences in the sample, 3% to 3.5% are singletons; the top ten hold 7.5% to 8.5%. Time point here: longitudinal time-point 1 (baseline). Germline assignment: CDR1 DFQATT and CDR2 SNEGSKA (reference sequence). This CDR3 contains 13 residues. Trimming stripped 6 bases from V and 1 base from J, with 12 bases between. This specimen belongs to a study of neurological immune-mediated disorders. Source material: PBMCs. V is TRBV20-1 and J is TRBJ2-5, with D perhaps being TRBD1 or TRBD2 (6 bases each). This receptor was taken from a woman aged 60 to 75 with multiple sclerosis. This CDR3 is CSAPGAGQETQYF. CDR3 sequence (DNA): TGCAGTGCCCCGGGGGCGGGCCAAGAGACCCAGTACTTC.